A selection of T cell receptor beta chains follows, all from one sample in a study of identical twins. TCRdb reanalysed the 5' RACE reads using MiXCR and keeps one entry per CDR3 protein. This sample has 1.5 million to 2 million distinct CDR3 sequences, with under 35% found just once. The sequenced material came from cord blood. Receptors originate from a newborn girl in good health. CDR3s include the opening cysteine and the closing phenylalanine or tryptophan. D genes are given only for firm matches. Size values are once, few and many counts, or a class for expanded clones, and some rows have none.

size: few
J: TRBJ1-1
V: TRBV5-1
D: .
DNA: TGCGCCAGCAGCTTTACAGGACAGCCGAGCACTGAAGCTTTCTTT
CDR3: CASSFTGQPSTEAFF

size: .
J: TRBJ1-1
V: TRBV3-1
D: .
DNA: TGTGCCAGCAACCAAGAGCAGGGGCGGGCTTTCTTT
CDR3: CASNQEQGRAFF

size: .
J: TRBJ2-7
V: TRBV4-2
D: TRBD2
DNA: TGTGCCAGCAGCCCTCGGACTAGCGGGAGTAATGAGCAGTACTTC
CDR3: CASSPRTSGSNEQYF

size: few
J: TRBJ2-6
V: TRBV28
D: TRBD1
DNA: TGTGCCAGCAGTAAACAGGGGGGTGGGGCCAACGTCCTGACTTTC
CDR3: CASSKQGGGANVLTF

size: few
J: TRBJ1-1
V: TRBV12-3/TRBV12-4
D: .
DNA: TGTGCCAGCAGATCACGACAGGACCTGAGGAACACTGAAGCTTTCTTT
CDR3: CASRSRQDLRNTEAFF

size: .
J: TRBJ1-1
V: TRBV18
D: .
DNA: TGTGCCGGCTCACCACAGGGTAACACTGAAGCTTTCTTT
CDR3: CAGSPQGNTEAFF

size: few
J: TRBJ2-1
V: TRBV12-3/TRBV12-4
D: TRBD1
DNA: TGTGCCAGCAGTTCTCTGACAGGGGTGCAGTTCTTC
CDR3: CASSSLTGVQFF

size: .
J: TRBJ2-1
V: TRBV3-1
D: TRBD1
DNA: TGTGCCAGCAGCCACCAGGGGGTATACAATGAGCAGTTCTTC
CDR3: CASSHQGVYNEQFF

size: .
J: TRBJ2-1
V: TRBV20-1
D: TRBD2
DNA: TGCAGTGCCCTCACTTGGGAGGGGACCCAGTTCTTC
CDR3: CSALTWEGTQFF

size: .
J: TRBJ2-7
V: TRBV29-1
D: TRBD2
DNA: TGCAGCGTCGGGGGGGGGCTAGCTGCTTACGAGCAGTACTTC
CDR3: CSVGGGLAAYEQYF

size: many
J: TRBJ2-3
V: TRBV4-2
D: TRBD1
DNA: TGTGCCAGCAGCTTGGGACAGGGCGGGAGCACAGATACGCAGTATTTT
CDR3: CASSLGQGGSTDTQYF

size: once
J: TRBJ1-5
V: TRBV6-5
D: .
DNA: TGTGCCAGTCCCACAGGCCGGCAGAATCAGCCCCAGCATTTT
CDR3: CASPTGRQNQPQHF

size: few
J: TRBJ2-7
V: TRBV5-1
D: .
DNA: TGCGCCAGCAGCTTCTTACTCCTTGAGGGCTACGAGCAGTACTTC
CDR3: CASSFLLLEGYEQYF

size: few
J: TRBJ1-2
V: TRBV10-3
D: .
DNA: TGTGCCATCAGTGAAAAGGGGGGCTATGGCTACACCTTC
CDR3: CAISEKGGYGYTF

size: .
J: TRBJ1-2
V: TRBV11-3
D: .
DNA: TGTGCCAGCAGCCCCAAGGGCGACAATTTAAACTATGGCTACACCTTC
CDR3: CASSPKGDNLNYGYTF

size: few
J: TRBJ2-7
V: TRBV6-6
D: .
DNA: TGTGCCAGCAGTTCGCAAGGGGGCGAGCAGTACTTC
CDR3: CASSSQGGEQYF

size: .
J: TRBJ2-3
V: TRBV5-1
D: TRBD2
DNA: TGCGCCAGCAGCCCCCGACTAGCGGGGGGGCCGAACACAGATACGCAGTATTTT
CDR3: CASSPRLAGGPNTDTQYF

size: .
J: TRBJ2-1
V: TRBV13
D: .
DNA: TGTGCCAGCAGCTCCCGTGAGGAGGTAAAGGGGGATGAGCAGTTCTTC
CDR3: CASSSREEVKGDEQFF

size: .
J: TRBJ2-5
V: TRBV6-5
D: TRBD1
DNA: TGTGCCAGCAGTGGGACGGGACAGCAAGAGACCCAGTACTTC
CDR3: CASSGTGQQETQYF

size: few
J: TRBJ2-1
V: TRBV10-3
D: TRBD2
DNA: TGTGCCATCAGTGAGTACGAATCTAGCGGGAGGGCCGGCAATGAGCAGTTCTTC
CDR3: CAISEYESSGRAGNEQFF

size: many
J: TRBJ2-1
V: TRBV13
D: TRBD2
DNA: TGTGCCAGCAGCTTTAACCCCCTACTAGCGGGATCCTACAATGAGCAGTTCTTC
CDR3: CASSFNPLLAGSYNEQFF

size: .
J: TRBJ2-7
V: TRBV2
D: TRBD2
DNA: TGTGCCAGCAGTGTGGGACTAGCGAGCAATGAGCAGTACTTC
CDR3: CASSVGLASNEQYF

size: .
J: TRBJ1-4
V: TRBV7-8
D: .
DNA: TGTGCCAGCAGCTTGATGGGTAGGGAGGGCGAAAAACTGTTTTTT
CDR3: CASSLMGREGEKLFF

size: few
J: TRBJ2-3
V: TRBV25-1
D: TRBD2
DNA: TGTGCCAGCAGTGGTAAAGCGGGGGCTAGCACAGATACGCAGTATTTT
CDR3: CASSGKAGASTDTQYF

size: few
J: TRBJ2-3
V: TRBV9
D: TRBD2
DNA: TGTGCCAGCAGCGTAGGAGCGGGAGGAGCCCCTGGCACGCAGTATTTT
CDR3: CASSVGAGGAPGTQYF

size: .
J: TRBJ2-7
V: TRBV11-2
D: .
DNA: TGTGCCAGCAGCTCACTTCGGGGAAGGGGTCTATACGAGCAGTACTTC
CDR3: CASSSLRGRGLYEQYF

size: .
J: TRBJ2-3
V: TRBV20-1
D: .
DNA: TGCAGTGCTAATCTAGGACGGGATCCAACAGATACGCAGTATTTT
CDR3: CSANLGRDPTDTQYF

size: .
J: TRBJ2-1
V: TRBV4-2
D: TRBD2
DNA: TGTGCCAGCAGCCAATGTCTAGCGGGATACTACAATGAGCAGTTCTTC
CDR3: CASSQCLAGYYNEQFF

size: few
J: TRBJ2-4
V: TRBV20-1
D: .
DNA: TGCAGTGCTAGGCAGGGAGAGGCCAAAAACATTCAGTACTTC
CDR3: CSARQGEAKNIQYF

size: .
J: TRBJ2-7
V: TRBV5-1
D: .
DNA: TGCGCCCGCGACAGGGAGCAGTACTTC
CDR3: CARDREQYF

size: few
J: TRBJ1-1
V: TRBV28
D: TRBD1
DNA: TGTGCCAGCAGTTCCCCAGGGGGCGCGGACACTGAAGCTTTCTTT
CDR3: CASSSPGGADTEAFF

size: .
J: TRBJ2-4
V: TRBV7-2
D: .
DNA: TGTGCCAGCAGCTTAGGAGGCCTCTTGGTGGCCAAAAACATTCAGTACTTC
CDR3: CASSLGGLLVAKNIQYF

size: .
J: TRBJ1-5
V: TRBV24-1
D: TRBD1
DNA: TGTCCTACTCGCCTGACAGGGTTTGAGCCCCAGCATTTT
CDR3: CPTRLTGFEPQHF

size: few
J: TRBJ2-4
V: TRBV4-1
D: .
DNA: TGCGCCAGCAGCCAAGAATCGGAAAACATTCAGTACTTC
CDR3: CASSQESENIQYF

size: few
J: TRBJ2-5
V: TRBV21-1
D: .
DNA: TGTGCCAGCAGCTCCAGAGGACTAGCGGGAAGAGAAGTAAACCAAGAGACCCAGTACTTC
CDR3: CASSSRGLAGREVNQETQYF

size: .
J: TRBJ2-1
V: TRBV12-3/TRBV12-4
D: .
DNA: TGTGCCAGCAGTTTAAGGGCAGGGATTCATGAGCAGTTCTTC
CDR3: CASSLRAGIHEQFF

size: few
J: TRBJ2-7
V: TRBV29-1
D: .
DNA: TGCAGCGCCCGGCGCATGGCGGGGAGTCCCTACAATGAGCAGTACTTC
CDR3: CSARRMAGSPYNEQYF

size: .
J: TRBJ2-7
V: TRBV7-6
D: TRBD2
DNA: TGTGCCTGCAGCTTAGCGAGGCCTAGCGGGAGAGTCGAGCAGTACTTC
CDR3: CACSLARPSGRVEQYF

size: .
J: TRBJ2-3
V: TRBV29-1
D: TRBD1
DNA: TGCAGCGCTAGCCAGGGACAGGGGGGCACAGATACGCAGTATTTT
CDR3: CSASQGQGGTDTQYF

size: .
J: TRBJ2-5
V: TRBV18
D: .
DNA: TGTGCCAGCTCGCCCTTGAAGTTCCAAGAGACCCAGAACTTC
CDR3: CASSPLKFQETQNF

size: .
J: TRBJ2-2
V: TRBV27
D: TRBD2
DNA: TGTGCCAGCAGTACGCCCTTGGGACTAGCGACCGGGGAGCTGTTTTTT
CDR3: CASSTPLGLATGELFF